These 29 T cell receptor beta chains originate from one sample sequenced in a study of T cells in women clearing cervical HPV infection. Clones were sequenced by immunoSEQ multiplex PCR, and TCRdb holds only the in-frame ones, with some missing. The repertoire table contains approximately 12,000 clones. Sequenced material: blood buffy coat. The receptor source for this set is a woman between 18 and 70 years old with a cervical HPV16 infection that either progressed to CIN3+ or cleared (not recorded which).

A remark on this clone: Sequencing ends 3 residues short of the CDR3 end; the germline J gene provides the rest. The rearrangement uses TRBV20-1 and TRBJ1-5, with D maybe TRBD1 (6 bases). The CDR3 loop spans 15 amino acids. The V gene lost 3 bases and the J gene lost 5 bases, with 17 bases spanning the gap. Germline CDR1 DFQATT, CDR2 SNEGSKA (reference sequence). The sequenced CDR3 bases are TGCAGTGCTAGGCCCTCTGGACAGCTGGATCAGCCC. Residues: CSARPSGQLDQP. The CDR3 reads in full as CSARPSGQLDQPQHF.

As for this clone: The read stops 3 residues short of the end of the CDR3; the missing end is completed from the germline J gene. The chain carries TRBV28 and TRBJ2-1; D remains unclear. Trimming removed 6 bases at V and 7 bases at J, with 7 bases between. CDR1 and CDR2 (germline): MDHEN, SYDVKM. The CDR3 has 11 amino acids. Here the CDR3 reads CASSSRNEQFF. CDR3 DNA (partial): TGTGCCAGCAGCTCCCGTAATGAG. Full variable domain (rest looked up from reference TRBV28 and TRBJ2-1): DVKVTQSSRYLVKRTGEKVFLECVQDMDHENMFWYRQDPGLGLRLIYFSYDVKMKEKGDIPEGYSVSREKKERFSLILESASTNQTSMYLCASSSRNEQFFGPGTRLTVL.

As to this clone: The CDR3 goes on 3 residues after the read ends, and that part is filled in from the germline J gene. The V call is TRBV20-1, the J call TRBJ2-7, with D perhaps matching TRBD2 (7 bases). Trimming removed 8 bases at V and 6 bases at J, with 23 bases between. The CDR3 has 14 amino acids. The V gene's germline CDR1 is DFQATT and CDR2 SNEGSKA (reference sequence). CDR3 DNA (partial): TGCAGTACCATCGCGGGGGCTCCGGTTTCCGAG. Its protein is CSTIAGAPVSE. The complete CDR3 sequence is CSTIAGAPVSEQYF.

Turning to this clone: The read ends 3 residues early relative to the CDR3; the germline J gene fills the gap. The V call is TRBV29-1, the J call TRBJ2-3; D is unresolved. Germline CDR1 and CDR2: SQVTM and ANQGSEA. The V and J ends lost 6 bases and 5 bases respectively, with 12 bases between them. This CDR3 region has 12 residues. The CDR3 spells CSVGWSGDTQYF. Incomplete CDR3 DNA: TGCAGCGTGGGTTGGTCGGGAGATACG.

Points on this clone: The read comes to an end 3 residues before the CDR3 does, leaving the germline J gene to fill in the end. The V gene is TRBV29-1, the J gene TRBJ2-5; the match to TRBD2 covers 8 bases. Losses at the gene ends were 7 bases for V and 7 bases for J; bases not matched to a gene: 11. Germline V CDR1 and CDR2: SQVTM, ANQGSEA. This CDR3 is 13 amino acids long. The CDR3 loop is CSAPSGPEGTQYF. Partial CDR3 DNA: TGCAGCGCTCCTAGCGGGCCTGAGGGGACC.

A word on this clone: The observed sequence ends 3 residues before the CDR3 terminus, with the missing tail filled in from the germline J gene. This chain joins TRBV19 and TRBJ1-2; unclear D gene. The CDR3 has 14 residues. The germline CDR1 and CDR2 sequences are LNHDA and SQIVND (reference sequence). The CDR3 loop reads CASSPGEPQETYTF. The part of the CDR3 DNA that was read is TGTGCCAGTAGTCCCGGGGAACCCCAAGAGACC.

Concerning this clone: From the germline J gene comes the end of the CDR3, since the read stops 3 residues before it. V usage is TRBV5-1 and J usage is TRBJ1-1, with 9 bases identical to TRBD1. The V gene's germline CDR1 is SGHRS and CDR2 YFSETQ. The CDR3 runs 18 residues. Germline trimming cut 0 bases from V and 0 bases from J; bases unmatched to any gene: 9. The CDR3 DNA, read in part, is TGCGCCAGCAGCTTGGGCTCCGGGACAGGGATCATGAACACTGAA. It specifies CASSLGSGTGIMNTE. Given in full, the CDR3 is CASSLGSGTGIMNTEAFF.

Points on this clone: The CDR3 is cut off 3 residues early in the read; its end comes from the germline J gene. The V and J genes are TRBV29-1 and TRBJ1-2, with TRBD1 matching 9 bases. Trimming took 5 bases from V and 3 from J; bases not matched to a gene: 7. The CDR3 runs 14 residues. The germline V gene encodes CDR1 SQVTM and CDR2 ANQGSEA. CDR3 bases read: TGCAGCGTTTCGAACAGGGGGCGGGACTATGGC. Amino acid sequence: CSVSNRGRDYG. In full, the CDR3 reads CSVSNRGRDYGYTF.

As concerns this clone: The observed sequence ends 3 residues before the CDR3 terminus, with the missing tail filled in from the germline J gene. This chain links TRBV7-6 with TRBJ2-2; 9 nucleotides match TRBD2. V was clipped by 1 base and J by 6 bases; unmatched bases: 6. This CDR3 has 16 residues. The germline CDR1 and CDR2 sequences are SGHVS and FNYEAQ. The covered CDR3 bases are TGTGCCAGCAGCTTAGGAGCGGGGGGCCGGGCCGGGGAG. This sequence encodes CASSLGAGGRAGE. The entire CDR3 reads CASSLGAGGRAGELFF. The entire variable domain, with the rest obtained from reference TRBV7-6 and TRBJ2-2, is as follows: GAGVSQSPRYKVTKRGQDVALRCDPISGHVSLYWYRQALGQGPEFLTYFNYEAQQDKSGLPNDRFSAERPEGSISTLTIQRTEQRDSAMYRCASSLGAGGRAGELFFGEGSRLTVL.

This clone is labeled medium-sized based on frequency. Read coverage stops 3 residues before the CDR3 terminus; the germline J gene supplies the remainder. V usage is TRBV19 and J usage is TRBJ1-6, with D possibly being TRBD1 (6 bases). The CDR3 runs 14 residues. Germline assignment: CDR1 LNHDA and CDR2 SQIVND (reference sequence). Trimming removed 7 bases from V and 9 bases from J, with 16 bases in between. Incomplete CDR3 DNA: TGTGCCAGTAACCAAAAGACAGGAGGTTCACCC. It yields the protein CASNQKTGGSP. The complete CDR3 reads CASNQKTGGSPLHF.

Details on this clone: The read is 3 residues too short to cover the CDR3 end, so that end is filled in from the germline J gene. The chain combines TRBV2 with TRBJ2-1, with D possibly TRBD2 on 6 matching bases. CDR1 is SNHLY and CDR2 is FYNNEI in the germline V gene. V was cut by 6 bases and J by 9 bases, with 12 bases left in between. The CDR3 totals 12 residues. The CDR3 sequence is CASRASSVEQFF. The covered CDR3 bases are TGTGCCAGCAGGGCATCTAGCGTTGAG.

Turning to this clone: With the read ending 3 residues before the CDR3 end, the germline J gene is used to fill in that end. The chain combines TRBV2 with TRBJ2-7, with a possible D match to TRBD1 (6 bases). The CDR3 is 18 amino acids. Germline values: CDR1 SNHLY, CDR2 FYNNEI. V lost 8 bases and J 0 bases, leaving 26 bases between the germline ends. The CDR3 protein is CASQYHRDTLGSSYEQYF. Partial CDR3 DNA: TGTGCCAGCCAGTATCACCGGGACACCCTAGGCAGCTCCTACGAG.

As regards this clone: The read finishes 3 residues shy of the CDR3 end, and the germline J gene is used to complete it. The V gene is TRBV2, the J gene TRBJ1-4; 8 nucleotides match TRBD1. The CDR3 totals 14 residues. Germline V lookup: CDR1 SNHLY, CDR2 FYNNEI. V was clipped by 5 bases and J by 5 bases; unmatched bases: 4. The CDR3 DNA, read in part, is TGTGCCAGCAGTTGGGACAGGCAAAATGAAAAA. The encoded protein is CASSWDRQNEK. The whole CDR3 sequence reads CASSWDRQNEKLFF.

To note about this clone: The read terminates 3 residues ahead of where the CDR3 ends, so the germline J gene completes it. The chain carries TRBV2 and TRBJ1-6; D ambiguous. The germline V and J ends were trimmed by 9 bases and 8 bases, with 11 bases remaining between them. CDR3 length equals 12 residues. Germline lookup yields CDR1 SNHLY and CDR2 FYNNEI. Partial CDR3 DNA: TGTGCCAGTAGTCCTGAGGATTCACCC. Translating it yields CASSPEDSP. The whole CDR3 protein reads CASSPEDSPLHF.

For this clone: The read comes to an end 3 residues before the CDR3 does, leaving the germline J gene to fill in the end. The genes are TRBV5-1 and TRBJ2-1, with TRBD2 matching over 10 bases. Unmatched junction bases numbered 11, after V lost 4 bases and J lost 7 bases. CDR1 is SGHRS, CDR2 YFSETQ, per germline. The CDR3 length is 16 residues. The CDR3 here is CASSASPSGGGNEQFF. The sequenced part of the CDR3 DNA is TGCGCCAGCAGCGCGTCCCCTAGCGGGGGTGGGAATGAG.

Concerning this clone: The sequenced fragment ends 3 residues before the CDR3 boundary, so the rest is inferred from the germline J gene. The V call is TRBV13, the J call TRBJ1-2; D is perhaps TRBD1 (6 bases). The CDR3 is 13 residues long. Germline values: CDR1 PRHDT, CDR2 FYEKMQ (reference sequence). The ends were cut back, 3 bases at V and 5 bases at J, with 10 bases in the middle. The DNA read from the CDR3 is TGTGCCAGCAGCTTGGGGGGGGCATATGGC. It translates to CASSLGGAYG. The whole CDR3 reads CASSLGGAYGYTF.

With regard to this clone: Read sequence stops 3 residues before the CDR3 end, and the germline J gene provides the missing end. The rearrangement uses TRBV7-9 and TRBJ2-7; 7 nucleotides match TRBD1. Per germline, CDR1 SEHNR and CDR2 FQNEAQ (reference sequence). V was pared by 8 bases and J by 5 bases, with 9 bases of the junction left unmatched. This CDR3 spans 13 amino acids. This CDR3 reads CASLPTGQDEQYF. The part of the CDR3 DNA that was read is TGTGCCAGCCTCCCGACAGGGCAGGACGAG.

A remark on this clone: From the germline J gene comes the end of the CDR3, since the read stops 3 residues before it. V is TRBV11-3 and J is TRBJ2-7, with TRBD1 matching 7 bases. Germline V CDR1 and CDR2: SGHNT, YENEEA. There are 15 residues in the CDR3. V dropped 5 bases and J dropped 2; count of bases not matched to a gene: 9. The CDR3 bases that were read are TGTGCCAGCAGCCCACTGACAGGGTTAGCCTACGAG. Residues: CASSPLTGLAYE. The whole CDR3 sequence is CASSPLTGLAYEQYF.

As regards this clone: Sequencing ends 3 residues short of the CDR3 end; the germline J gene provides the rest. The chain is built from TRBV30 and TRBJ1-6; TRBD1 matches 9 bases. In germline, CDR1 is GTSNPN, CDR2 SVGIG (reference sequence). V gave up 5 bases and J gave up 10 bases; unmatched junction bases: 12. The CDR3 contains 15 residues. The CDR3 region is CAWSTDRGGGSPLHF. The sequenced CDR3 bases are TGTGCCTGGTCAACTGACAGGGGGGGCGGATCACCC.

About this clone itself: The observed sequence ends 3 residues before the CDR3 terminus, with the missing tail filled in from the germline J gene. The gene calls are TRBV19 and TRBJ1-1, with 9 bases matching TRBD1. Germline lookup yields CDR1 LNHDA and CDR2 SQIVND (reference sequence). Trimming cost V 5 bases and J 7 bases; bases outside gene matches: 8. CDR3 length: 14 residues. The CDR3 bases that were read are TGTGCCAGTAGTGACAGGGGGAAGAGAGGTGAA. As protein: CASSDRGKRGE. The complete CDR3 protein is CASSDRGKRGEAFF. The full variable domain, rest sourced from reference TRBV19 and TRBJ1-1, is DGGITQSPKYLFRKEGQNVTLSCEQNLNHDAMYWYRQDPGQGLRLIYYSQIVNDFQKGDIAEGYSVSREKKESFPLTVTSAQKNPTAFYLCASSDRGKRGEAFFGQGTRLTVV.

In regard to this clone: From the germline J gene comes the end of the CDR3, since the read stops 3 residues before it. Different DNA sequences within this sample yield the same CDR3. The chain has TRBV11-2 and TRBJ1-6; D ambiguous. CDR3 length: 13 amino acids. Trimming took off 0 bases at V and 7 bases at J, with 4 bases between the two ends. The germline V gene has CDR1 SGHAT and CDR2 FQNNGV. The CDR3 here is CASSLDRNSPLHF. CDR3 bases read: TGTGCCAGCAGCTTAGACAGAAATTCACCC.

Notes on this clone: The read terminates 3 residues before the CDR3 end, so the remaining end is supplied by the germline J gene. The chain carries TRBV5-6 and TRBJ2-6; tentatively, D is TRBD1 (5 bases). V lost 0 bases to trimming and J lost 2 bases, with 6 bases between them. This CDR3 has 15 amino acids. CDR1 and CDR2 (germline): SGHDT, YYEEEE. The CDR3 spells CASSLEGPGANVLTF. The sequenced CDR3 bases are TGTGCCAGCAGCTTGGAGGGGCCTGGGGCCAACGTC.

Worth noting for this clone: The CDR3 end lies 3 residues beyond the end of the read and is filled in from the germline J gene. The chain combines TRBV7-2 with TRBJ1-6; D not resolved. CDR3 length: 14 amino acids. V lost 5 bases and J lost 5, with 10 bases in between. Looked up from germline, CDR1 is SGHTA and CDR2 is FQGNSA. The DNA read from the CDR3 is TGTGCCAGCAGCAAAACAGAAAATAATTCACCC. Its translation: CASSKTENNSP. The CDR3 in its entirety is CASSKTENNSPLHF.

Concerning this clone itself: The CDR3 goes on 3 residues after the read ends, and that part is filled in from the germline J gene. This chain uses TRBV7-9 with TRBJ2-5; D might be TRBD2 (5 bases). Germline loops: CDR1 SEHNR, CDR2 FQNEAQ (reference sequence). Trimming shortened V by 1 base and J by 5 bases, and 14 bases separated the two germline ends. CDR3 length equals 15 residues. This CDR3 reads CASSLDRLAGETQYF. The covered CDR3 bases are TGTGCCAGCAGCTTAGATCGGCTAGCCGGGGAGACC.

Concerning this clone itself: The sequenced fragment ends 3 residues before the CDR3 boundary, so the rest is inferred from the germline J gene. The chain combines TRBV5-1 with TRBJ1-6; possible D gene TRBD1, 6 bases. The CDR3 totals 15 residues. The V and J ends lost 0 bases and 7 bases respectively, with 11 bases between them. CDR1 is SGHRS, CDR2 YFSETQ, per germline. The CDR3 is CASSLDGQNNSPLHF. The part of the CDR3 DNA that was read is TGCGCCAGCAGCTTGGATGGACAGAACAATTCACCC.

With respect to this clone: The CDR3 end is not reached by the read, which stops 3 residues before it; the germline J gene fills it in. The J gene is TRBJ2-5, the V gene TRBV5-1; 10 bases align to TRBD1. Germline trimming cut 4 bases from V and 4 bases from J; bases unmatched to any gene: 1. There are 13 residues in the CDR3. CDR1 and CDR2 from the germline V gene are SGHRS and YFSETQ. The DNA read from the CDR3 is TGCGCCAGCAGCGGGGACAGGGGAGAGACC. Translation: CASSGDRGET. In full, the CDR3 reads CASSGDRGETQYF.

Worth noting for this clone: The CDR3 end is not reached by the read, which stops 3 residues before it; the germline J gene fills it in. The chain couples TRBV19 to TRBJ2-1; TRBD2 matches at 7 bases. Germline V lookup: CDR1 LNHDA, CDR2 SQIVND (reference sequence). The CDR3 consists of 14 residues. Trimming took 8 bases from V and 3 from J; bases not matched to a gene: 7. CDR3 region: CASGTGGGYNEQFF. The DNA read from the CDR3 is TGTGCCAGTGGGACCGGCGGGGGCTACAATGAG.

On this clone itself: The missing CDR3 end, 3 residues past where the read stops, is filled in from the germline J gene. The V and J genes are TRBV7-8 and TRBJ2-3, with D unresolved. The CDR3 extends over 15 amino acids. The V gene's germline CDR1 is SGHVS and CDR2 FQNEAQ. V lost 5 bases and J lost 0, with 12 bases in between. CDR3 bases read: TGTGCCAGCAGCGCTTGGCAGGATAGCACAGATACG. Its protein is CASSAWQDSTDT. The CDR3 in full is CASSAWQDSTDTQYF.

Worth noting for this clone: The read terminates 3 residues before the CDR3 end, so the remaining end is supplied by the germline J gene. The chain carries TRBV7-9 and TRBJ1-2, with D possibly matching TRBD1 (6 bases). Germline loops: CDR1 SEHNR, CDR2 FQNEAQ (reference sequence). V was pared by 5 bases and J by 2 bases, with 12 bases between. The CDR3 has 14 amino acids. This CDR3 is CASSPRTGNYGYTF. The sequenced part of the CDR3 DNA is TGTGCCAGCAGCCCTCGAACAGGGAACTATGGC.